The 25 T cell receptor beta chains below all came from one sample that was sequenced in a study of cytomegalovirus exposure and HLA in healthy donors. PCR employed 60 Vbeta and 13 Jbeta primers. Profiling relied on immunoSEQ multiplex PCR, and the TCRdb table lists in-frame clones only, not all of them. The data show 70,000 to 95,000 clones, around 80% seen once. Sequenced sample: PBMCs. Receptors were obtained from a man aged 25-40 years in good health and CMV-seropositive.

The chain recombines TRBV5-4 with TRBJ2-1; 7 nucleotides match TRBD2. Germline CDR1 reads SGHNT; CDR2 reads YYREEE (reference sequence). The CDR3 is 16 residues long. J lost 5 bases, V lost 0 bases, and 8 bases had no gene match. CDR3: CASSLAGLAANNEQFF. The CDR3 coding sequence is TGTGCCAGCAGCTTGGCCGGGCTAGCGGCTAACAATGAGCAGTTCTTC.

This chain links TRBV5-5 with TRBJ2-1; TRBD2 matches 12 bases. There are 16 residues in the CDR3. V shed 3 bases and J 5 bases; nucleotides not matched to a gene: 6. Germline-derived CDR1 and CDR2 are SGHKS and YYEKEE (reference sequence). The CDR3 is CASSYGRTSGDNEQFF. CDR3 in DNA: TGTGCCAGCAGCTACGGCCGGACTAGCGGGGACAATGAGCAGTTCTTC.

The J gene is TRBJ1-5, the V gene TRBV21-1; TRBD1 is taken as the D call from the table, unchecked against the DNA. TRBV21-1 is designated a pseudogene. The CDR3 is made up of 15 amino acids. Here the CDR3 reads CASSRQGRSNQPQHF. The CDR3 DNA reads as TGTGCCAGCAGCCGACAGGGTAGATCCAATCAGCCCCAGCATTTT.

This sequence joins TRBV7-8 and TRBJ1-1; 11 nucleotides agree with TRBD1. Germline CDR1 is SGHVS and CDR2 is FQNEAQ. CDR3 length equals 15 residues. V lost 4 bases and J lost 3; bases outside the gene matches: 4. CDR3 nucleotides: TGTGCCAGCAGCTCCGGACAGGGGGCGGACACTGAAGCTTTCTTT. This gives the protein CASSSGQGADTEAFF. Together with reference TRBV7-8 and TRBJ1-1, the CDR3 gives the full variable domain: GAGVSQSPRYKVAKRGQDVALRCDPISGHVSLFWYQQALGQGPEFLTYFQNEAQLDKSGLPSDRFFAERPEGSVSTLKIQRTQQEDSAVYLCASSSGQGADTEAFFGQGTRLTVV.

The DNA of the CDR3 is TGTGCCAGCAGTGCCGGACTAGCGGGCCTATCCTACGAGCAGTACTTC. It specifies CASSAGLAGLSYEQYF. The chain carries TRBV6-1 and TRBJ2-7; 11 bases agree with TRBD2. CDR1 and CDR2 from the germline V gene are MNHNS and SASEGT. The CDR3 runs to 16 residues. V was clipped by 4 bases and J by 1 base; unmatched bases: 6.

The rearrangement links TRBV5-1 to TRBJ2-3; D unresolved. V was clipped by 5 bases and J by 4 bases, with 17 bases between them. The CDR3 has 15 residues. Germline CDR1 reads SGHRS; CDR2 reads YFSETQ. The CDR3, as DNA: TGCGCCAGCAGGGGCGCCCCACAGATCGCAGATACGCAGTATTTT. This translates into CASRGAPQIADTQYF.

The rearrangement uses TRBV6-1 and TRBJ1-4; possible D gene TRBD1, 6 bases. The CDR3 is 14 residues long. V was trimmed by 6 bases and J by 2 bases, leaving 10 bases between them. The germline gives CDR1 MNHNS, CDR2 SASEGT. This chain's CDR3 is CASSTGSTNEKLFF. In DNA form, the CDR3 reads TGTGCCAGCAGCACAGGGTCGACTAATGAAAAACTGTTTTTT.

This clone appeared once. CDR3 sequence reads: CASSLGSGFADTQYF. Here the CDR3 DNA reads TGTGCCAGCAGCTTGGGTTCAGGGTTTGCAGATACGCAGTATTTT. The J gene is TRBJ2-3, the V gene TRBV7-9, with a possible D match to TRBD1 (5 bases). CDR1 SEHNR and CDR2 FQNEAQ come from the germline V gene (reference sequence). Trimming took 3 bases from V and 4 from J, leaving 14 bases between them. This CDR3 is built from 15 residues.

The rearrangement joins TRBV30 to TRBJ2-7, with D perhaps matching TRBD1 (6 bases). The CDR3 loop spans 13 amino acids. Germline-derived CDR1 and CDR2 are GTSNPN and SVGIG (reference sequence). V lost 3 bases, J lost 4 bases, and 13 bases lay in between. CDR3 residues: CAWRVGHPYEQYF. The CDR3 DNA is TGTGCCTGGAGGGTGGGACACCCTTACGAGCAGTACTTC.

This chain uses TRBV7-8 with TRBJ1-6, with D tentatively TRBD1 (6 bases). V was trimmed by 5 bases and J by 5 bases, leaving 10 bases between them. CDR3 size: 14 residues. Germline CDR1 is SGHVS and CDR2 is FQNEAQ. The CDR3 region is CASSGTGNNSPLHF. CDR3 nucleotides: TGTGCCAGCAGCGGAACAGGGAATAATTCACCCCTCCACTTT. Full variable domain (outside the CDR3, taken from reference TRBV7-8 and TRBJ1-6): GAGVSQSPRYKVAKRGQDVALRCDPISGHVSLFWYQQALGQGPEFLTYFQNEAQLDKSGLPSDRFFAERPEGSVSTLKIQRTQQEDSAVYLCASSGTGNNSPLHFGNGTRLTVT.

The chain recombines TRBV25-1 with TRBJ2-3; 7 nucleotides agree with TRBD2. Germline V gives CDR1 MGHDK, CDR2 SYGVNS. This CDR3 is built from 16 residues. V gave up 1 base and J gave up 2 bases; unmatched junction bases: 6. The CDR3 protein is CASSEWASGTTDTQYF. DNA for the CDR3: TGTGCCAGCAGTGAATGGGCTAGCGGAACCACAGATACGCAGTATTTT.

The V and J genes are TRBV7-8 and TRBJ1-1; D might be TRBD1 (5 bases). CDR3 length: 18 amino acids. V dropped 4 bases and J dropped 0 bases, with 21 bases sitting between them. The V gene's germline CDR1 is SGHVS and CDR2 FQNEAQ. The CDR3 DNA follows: TGTGCCAGCAGCTCAGAGGGTGGGGGGAGAGAAGTGAACACTGAAGCTTTCTTT. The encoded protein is CASSSEGGGREVNTEAFF.

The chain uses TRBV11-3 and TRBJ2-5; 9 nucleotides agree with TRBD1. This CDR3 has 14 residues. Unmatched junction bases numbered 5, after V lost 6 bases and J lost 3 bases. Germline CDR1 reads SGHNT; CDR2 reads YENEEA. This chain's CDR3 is CASSSRDREETQYF. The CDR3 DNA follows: TGTGCCAGCAGTTCCCGGGACAGGGAAGAGACCCAGTACTTC.

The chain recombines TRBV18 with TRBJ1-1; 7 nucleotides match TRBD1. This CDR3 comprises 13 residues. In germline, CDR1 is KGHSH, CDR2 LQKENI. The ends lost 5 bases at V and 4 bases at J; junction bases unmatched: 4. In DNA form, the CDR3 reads TGTGCCAGCTCATCTGACAGGGTCACTGAAGCTTTCTTT. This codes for CASSSDRVTEAFF.

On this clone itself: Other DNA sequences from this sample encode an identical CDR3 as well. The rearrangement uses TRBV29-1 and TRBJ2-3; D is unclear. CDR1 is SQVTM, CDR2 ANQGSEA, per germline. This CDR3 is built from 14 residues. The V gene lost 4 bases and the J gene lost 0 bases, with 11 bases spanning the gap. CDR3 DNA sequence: TGCAGCGTTGTGATACAGAGAAGCACAGATACGCAGTATTTT. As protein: CSVVIQRSTDTQYF.

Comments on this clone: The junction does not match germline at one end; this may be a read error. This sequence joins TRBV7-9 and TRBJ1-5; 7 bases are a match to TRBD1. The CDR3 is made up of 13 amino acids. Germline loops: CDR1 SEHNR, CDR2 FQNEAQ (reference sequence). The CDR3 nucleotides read TGTTCCAGCAGCCCGACAGGGACGCAGCCCCAGCATTTT. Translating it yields CSSSPTGTQPQHF.

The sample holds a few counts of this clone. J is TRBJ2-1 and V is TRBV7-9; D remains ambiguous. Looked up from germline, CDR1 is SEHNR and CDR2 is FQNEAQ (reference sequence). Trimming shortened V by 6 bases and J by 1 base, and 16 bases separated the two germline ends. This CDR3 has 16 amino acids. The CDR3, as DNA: TGTGCCAGCAGGCCTAGACCCACCTTGTCCTACAATGAGCAGTTCTTC. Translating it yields CASRPRPTLSYNEQFF.

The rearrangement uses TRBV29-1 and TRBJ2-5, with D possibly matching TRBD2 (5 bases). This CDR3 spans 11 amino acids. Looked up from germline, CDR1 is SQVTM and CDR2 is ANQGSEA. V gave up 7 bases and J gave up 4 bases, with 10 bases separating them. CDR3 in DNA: TGCAGCGGGATGGCGGGAGAGACCCAGTACTTC. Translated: CSGMAGETQYF.

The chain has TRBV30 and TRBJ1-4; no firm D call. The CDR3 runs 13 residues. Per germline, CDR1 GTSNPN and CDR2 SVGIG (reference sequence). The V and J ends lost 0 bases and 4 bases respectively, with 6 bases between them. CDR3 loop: CAWSVQVNEKLFF. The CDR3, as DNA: TGTGCCTGGAGTGTACAAGTTAATGAAAAACTGTTTTTT.

DNA for the CDR3: TGTGCCAGCAGCACAGGACTATCCCAAGAGACCCAGTACTTC. This sequence encodes CASSTGLSQETQYF. The V and J genes are TRBV11-2 and TRBJ2-5; TRBD2 might be the D (6 bases). The CDR3 sequence is 14 residues long. Germline V gene sequence: CDR1 SGHAT, CDR2 FQNNGV. The V and J ends lost 5 bases and 1 base respectively, with 11 bases between them.

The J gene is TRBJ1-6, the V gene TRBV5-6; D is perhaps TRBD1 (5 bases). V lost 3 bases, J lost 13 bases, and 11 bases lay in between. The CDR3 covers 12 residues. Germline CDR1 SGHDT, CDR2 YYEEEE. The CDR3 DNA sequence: TGTGCCAGCAGCTGGGGGGTAGGCCCCCTCCACTTT. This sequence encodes CASSWGVGPLHF.

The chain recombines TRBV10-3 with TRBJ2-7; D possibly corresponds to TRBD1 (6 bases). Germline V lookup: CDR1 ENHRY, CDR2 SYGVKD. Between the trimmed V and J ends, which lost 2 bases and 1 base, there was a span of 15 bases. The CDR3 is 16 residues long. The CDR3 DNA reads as TGTGCCATCAGTGAGAGAGCCACAGGGCGGTCCTACGAGCAGTACGTC. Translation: CAISERATGRSYEQYV.

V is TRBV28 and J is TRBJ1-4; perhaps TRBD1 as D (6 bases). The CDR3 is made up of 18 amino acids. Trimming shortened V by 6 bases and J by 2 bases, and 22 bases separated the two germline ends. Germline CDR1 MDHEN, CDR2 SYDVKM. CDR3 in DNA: TGTGCCAGCAGCCAGCCGGGGGGCGGGATATCGACTAATGAAAAACTGTTTTTT. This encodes CASSQPGGGISTNEKLFF.

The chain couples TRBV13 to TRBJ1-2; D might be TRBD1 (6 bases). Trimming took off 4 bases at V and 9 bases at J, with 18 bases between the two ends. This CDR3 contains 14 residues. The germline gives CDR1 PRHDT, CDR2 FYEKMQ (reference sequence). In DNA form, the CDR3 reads TGTGCCAGCAGCTCCACCAGGGGCCTGGTGAGCTACACCTTC. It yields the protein CASSSTRGLVSYTF.

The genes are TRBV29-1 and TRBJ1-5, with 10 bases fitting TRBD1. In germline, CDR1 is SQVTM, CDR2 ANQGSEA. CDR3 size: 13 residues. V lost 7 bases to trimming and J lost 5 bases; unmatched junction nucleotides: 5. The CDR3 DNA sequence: TGCAGCGCCCTCGGACAGGGGGATCAGCCCCAGCATTTT. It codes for CSALGQGDQPQHF.